This T cell receptor beta chain is drawn from a study of identical twins. Study conclusions and caveats: Low generation-probability sequences were in excess among twin-shared out-of-frame alpha sequences.

No donor was unhealthy or non-Caucasian. V was cut by 7 bases and J by 5 bases, with 15 bases left in between. This CDR3 contains 13 residues. Germline V gene sequence: CDR1 SQVTM, CDR2 ANQGSEA. A universal primer binding site was introduced by template switching. The final cDNA contained unique molecular identifiers. TCRdb itself ran the 5' RACE reads through MiXCR, one entry per CDR3 protein. The table includes 500,000 or so distinct CDR3 sequences, around 20% detected once. Details on this clonotype: The antigen is not known.

Another study also made use of these data, one on T cells expressing NK-cell markers. As reported in that work: The eight sequenced donors comprised seven who were HCMV-seropositive and one who was seronegative.

The sample comprised CD4+ T cells sorted from blood. The clonotype was recovered from a woman aged 18-30 years in good health. The chain joins TRBV29-1 to TRBJ2-1; D may be TRBD2 (5 bases). CDR3 amino acids: CSALGRLNNEQFF. The CDR3 coding sequence is TGCAGCGCCCTAGGCCGACTAAACAATGAGCAGTTCTTC.